This T cell receptor (beta chain) was recovered during a study of blood T cell repertoires in COVID-19. Study-level information: In each case, the material was cDNA or gDNA derived from T cells, B-cell-depleted T cells, or PBMCs.

As originally analysed: Estimated nucleated cell counts came from reference gene primer amplification. Using immunoSEQ multiplex PCR, the repertoire was profiled, and TCRdb retains in-frame clones only, with some absent. V and J calls plus clone size are reproduced from that table; the DNA served to infer D and trimming. The sample shows about 170,000 clones, roughly 80% of them seen only once. Those enrolled in Seattle joined during active infection and were followed longitudinally afterward. This CDR3 has 14 residues. CDR1 MNHEY and CDR2 SVGAGI come from the germline V gene. V shed 8 bases and J 7 bases; nucleotides not matched to a gene: 10.

The chain carries TRBV6-5 and TRBJ2-2, with 7 bases lining up with TRBD1. This clonotype originated in a woman aged 40 to 50 with COVID-19, enrolled during active disease. What was sequenced was peripheral blood. This chain's CDR3 is CASSRTGKNGELFF. In DNA, the CDR3 is TGTGCCAGCTCCCGGACAGGAAAGAACGGGGAGCTGTTTTTT.